The clone carrying this TCR beta chain was recorded a few times. The junction departs from germline at one end; a sequencing error may be responsible. The data were obtained in a study of regulatory T cells in long-lasting Graves disease. The CDR3 covers 15 residues. The V gene's germline CDR1 is SQVTM and CDR2 ANQGSEA. To make TCR beta libraries, researchers used iRepertoire HTBI primers and Arm-PCR of CDR3 regions. From the multiplex PCR reads, TCRdb called clonotypes with MiXCR, one entry per CDR3 protein. The profile shows about 540,000 distinct CDR3 sequences, roughly 12% of them singletons. Regarding time point: newly diagnosed GD, antithyroid drugs for less than 3 months. RNA isolated from PBMCs was used to make the TCR library. These data were also filed under a second study, of T cells in Graves' hyperthyroidism and ophthalmopathy.

This receptor was obtained from a man aged 25 to 40 with Graves disease. The chain uses TRBV29-1 and TRBJ2-3; 8 bases map to TRBD2. The sequenced sample was peripheral blood mononuclear cells (PBMCs), obtained at new diagnosis, from a patient treated with antithyroid drugs. DNA of the CDR3: TGCAGCGTTGTTTCCGGGACTAGTTCCACAGGTACGCAGTATTTT. Its protein is CSVVSGTSSTGTQYF.